Listed here are 29 T cell receptor beta chains from one sample, sequenced in a study of a mutant IDH1 vaccine in newly diagnosed glioma. Only in-frame clones appear in the TCRdb table, and some are missing; sequencing was by immunoSEQ multiplex PCR. The table has 60,000 to 85,000 clones, 79% seen once; the top ten hold roughly 8.2%. Time point denoted: baseline, week 1 (first vaccination visit). Treatment indicated: pre-vaccination baseline after standard-of-care therapy. The input for sequencing was PBMCs, taken from a glioma patient treated with radiotherapy, temozolomide or both. The receptor set was obtained from a man aged 45-65 years with glioma.

The chain couples TRBV5-1 to TRBJ1-2, with D possibly matching TRBD1 (6 bases). Germline V gene lookup returns CDR1 SGHRS and CDR2 YFSETQ. The CDR3 totals 13 residues. Trimming left V 7 bases short and J 3 bases short, with 13 bases between. CDR3 nucleotide sequence: TGCGCCAGCGGAGACGCAGGGGACTATGGCTACACCTTC. Its translation: CASGDAGDYGYTF.

The J gene is TRBJ1-1, the V gene TRBV28, with D possibly being TRBD1 (6 bases). The ends were cut back, 4 bases at V and 1 base at J, with 16 bases in the middle. Germline V gene data show CDR1 as MDHEN and CDR2 as SYDVKM. CDR3 length: 16 amino acids. The CDR3: CASSSTPGVSNTEAFF. CDR3 DNA sequence: TGTGCCAGCAGTTCCACTCCAGGGGTGTCGAACACTGAAGCTTTCTTT.

The rearrangement joins TRBV19 to TRBJ1-1, with D unresolved. This CDR3 comprises 15 residues. Trimming pared 2 bases from V and 5 bases from J, leaving 15 bases between. The germline V gene has CDR1 LNHDA and CDR2 SQIVND (reference sequence). CDR3 nucleotide sequence: TGTGCCAGTAGTATACCCGGAGGGAACACGACTGAAGCTTTCTTT. This codes for CASSIPGGNTTEAFF.

The rearrangement links TRBV7-8 to TRBJ1-5; maybe TRBD1 (5 bases). CDR3 size: 14 residues. Trimming cost V 2 bases and J 7 bases, with 12 bases left between them. The germline CDR1 and CDR2 sequences are SGHVS and FQNEAQ. The CDR3 region is CASSLWDRDQPQHF. CDR3 bases: TGTGCCAGCAGCTTATGGGACCGCGACCAGCCCCAGCATTTT.

This chain connects TRBV27 to TRBJ2-7, with D unresolved. Germline V gives CDR1 MNHEY, CDR2 SMNVEV (reference sequence). The CDR3 runs 12 residues. The V end lost 4 bases, the J end lost 9 bases, and 13 bases lay between the germline ends. CDR3 in DNA: TGTGCCAGCAGTTCCGGGCCAGTCGCGCAGTACTTC. Translating gives CASSSGPVAQYF.

The gene calls are TRBV4-3 and TRBJ2-2; unclear D gene. V lost 0 bases, J lost 0 bases, and 8 bases lay in between. CDR3 length equals 16 residues. Germline CDR1 LGHNA, CDR2 YSLEER. The CDR3 DNA is TGCGCCAGCAGCCAAGATCCCGCAGCGAACACCGGGGAGCTGTTTTTT. This encodes CASSQDPAANTGELFF.

V usage is TRBV27 and J usage is TRBJ1-2; maybe TRBD1 (5 bases). CDR3 size: 15 residues. Germline CDR1 MNHEY, CDR2 SMNVEV (reference sequence). V was shortened by 2 bases and J by 0 bases, with 10 bases between the two germline ends. The CDR3 is CASSLAGTSNYGYTF. CDR3 nucleotides: TGTGCCAGCAGTTTAGCCGGGACCTCTAACTATGGCTACACCTTC.

The V and J genes are TRBV18 and TRBJ2-1; no definite D call. Between the trimmed V and J ends, which lost 3 bases and 5 bases, there was a span of 5 bases. Germline lookup yields CDR1 KGHSH and CDR2 LQKENI. This CDR3 is 12 amino acids long. DNA for the CDR3: TGTGCCAGCTCACCCACTAACAATGAGCAGTTCTTC. Its translation: CASSPTNNEQFF.

V is TRBV10-1 and J is TRBJ2-1; 8 nucleotides line up with TRBD1. The CDR3 has 17 residues. Germline CDR1 WNHNN, CDR2 SYGVQD (reference sequence). With V trimmed by 0 bases and J by 2 bases, 6 bases remained unmatched. The chain's CDR3 is CASSESRTGIPYNEQFF. DNA for the CDR3: TGCGCCAGCAGTGAGTCCAGGACAGGGATCCCCTACAATGAGCAGTTCTTC.

The CDR3 reads CASSLATGGTNTGELFF. DNA of the CDR3: TGTGCCAGCAGCTTAGCCACAGGGGGCACGAACACCGGGGAGCTGTTTTTT. The chain combines TRBV7-9 with TRBJ2-2; 9 positions match TRBD1. V shed 0 bases, J shed 0 bases, and the junction held 2 bases outside the gene matches. From germline, CDR1 is SEHNR and CDR2 FQNEAQ (reference sequence). This CDR3 contains 17 residues.

CDR3 sequence (DNA): TGTGCCAGCAGCCTCGGGGGGGGCCGATACAATGAGCAGTTCTTC. This sequence encodes CASSLGGGRYNEQFF. The chain has TRBV7-2 and TRBJ2-1, with 8 bases that match TRBD2. The CDR3 length is 15 residues. Per the germline V gene, CDR1 is SGHTA and CDR2 is FQGNSA. Trimming took 5 bases from V and 4 from J; bases not matched to a gene: 7.

The chain uses TRBV19 and TRBJ1-2, with D unresolved. The germline V and J ends were trimmed by 6 bases and 3 bases, with 11 bases remaining between them. Germline lookup yields CDR1 LNHDA and CDR2 SQIVND (reference sequence). The CDR3 runs to 13 residues. The CDR3: CASRGGGDYGYTF. CDR3 DNA sequence: TGTGCCAGTAGGGGAGGAGGTGACTATGGCTACACCTTC.

The chain carries TRBV18 and TRBJ1-1; 11 bases fit TRBD1. The CDR3 spans 14 residues. Germline assignment: CDR1 KGHSH and CDR2 LQKENI. The V and J ends lost 2 bases and 5 bases, in that order; junction bases with no gene match: 1. The CDR3 region is CASSPGTGGTEAFF. The DNA of the CDR3 is TGTGCCAGCTCACCAGGGACAGGGGGAACTGAAGCTTTCTTT. Looking up the rest from reference TRBV18 and TRBJ1-1 gives the full variable domain: NAGVMQNPRHLVRRRGQEARLRCSPMKGHSHVYWYRQLPEEGLKFMVYLQKENIIDESGMPKERFSAEFPKEGPSILRIQQVVRGDSAAYFCASSPGTGGTEAFFGQGTRLTVV.

This chain's CDR3 is CASITGGSYNSPLHF. The CDR3 DNA sequence: TGTGCCAGCATTACAGGGGGCTCCTATAATTCACCCCTCCACTTT. V and J are TRBV6-1 and TRBJ1-6; TRBD1 aligns across 8 bases. This CDR3 region has 15 residues. Germline-derived CDR1 and CDR2 are MNHNS and SASEGT. The V segment lost 7 bases and the J segment 0 bases; nucleotides outside the gene matches: 2.

This rearrangement joins TRBV6-5 to TRBJ1-5; no firm D call. Germline CDR1 reads MNHEY; CDR2 reads SVGAGI. The CDR3 consists of 13 residues. V was pared by 6 bases and J by 5 bases, with 11 bases between. The CDR3: CASSASPDQPQHF. CDR3 nucleotide sequence: TGTGCCAGCAGCGCCTCGCCGGATCAGCCCCAGCATTTT.

The chain carries TRBV19 and TRBJ1-1, with D possibly matching TRBD1 (5 bases). V was trimmed by 3 bases and J by 4 bases, leaving 15 bases between them. CDR1 and CDR2 (germline): LNHDA, SQIVND (reference sequence). The CDR3 has 15 amino acids. Written as DNA, the CDR3 is TGTGCCAGTAGTATTAAAGGGGACGGTGGCACTGAAGCTTTCTTT. Protein product: CASSIKGDGGTEAFF.

V usage is TRBV5-4 and J usage is TRBJ2-7, with TRBD2 identical over 8 bases. The CDR3 is made up of 14 amino acids. Germline V lookup: CDR1 SGHNT, CDR2 YYREEE (reference sequence). Unmatched junction bases numbered 6, after V lost 3 bases and J lost 4 bases. CDR3 in DNA: TGTGCCAGCAGCTCGGGACTAGAGCTGTACGAGCAGTACTTC. It is translated as CASSSGLELYEQYF. Drawing the rest from reference TRBV5-4 and TRBJ2-7, the complete variable domain is ETGVTQSPTHLIKTRGQQVTLRCSSQSGHNTVSWYQQALGQGPQFIFQYYREEENGRGNFPPRFSGLQFPNYSSELNVNALELDDSALYLCASSSGLELYEQYFGPGTRLTVT.

The CDR3 is CASGEGGEKLFF. CDR3 in DNA: TGTGCCAGTGGTGAGGGAGGCGAAAAACTGTTTTTT. The genes are TRBV19 and TRBJ1-4; D remains ambiguous. From germline, CDR1 is LNHDA and CDR2 SQIVND (reference sequence). Trimming took 8 bases from V and 8 from J, leaving 12 bases between them. The CDR3 is 12 amino acids.

This chain uses TRBV5-4 with TRBJ2-5, with D unresolved. The CDR3 length is 14 residues. CDR1 is SGHNT and CDR2 is YYREEE in the germline V gene (reference sequence). V was trimmed by 4 bases and J by 5 bases, leaving 15 bases between them. CDR3 region: CASSPTFDPETQYF. For the CDR3, the DNA is TGTGCCAGCAGCCCTACTTTCGATCCGGAGACCCAGTACTTC.

The chain is built from TRBV5-1 and TRBJ1-2; TRBD1 agrees at 8 bases. V was clipped by 4 bases and J by 4 bases; unmatched bases: 6. The germline gives CDR1 SGHRS, CDR2 YFSETQ. The CDR3 sequence is 14 residues long. The CDR3 loop reads CASSPGQDSYGYTF. CDR3 in DNA: TGCGCCAGCAGCCCGGGACAGGACTCCTATGGCTACACCTTC.

This chain connects TRBV19 to TRBJ1-2; D uncertain. The germline V gene encodes CDR1 LNHDA and CDR2 SQIVND (reference sequence). V was shortened by 3 bases and J by 8 bases, with 16 bases between the two germline ends. This CDR3 is 14 amino acids long. CDR3 protein: CASSMAGNVYGYTF. For the CDR3, the DNA is TGTGCCAGTAGTATGGCGGGGAACGTTTACGGCTACACCTTC.

The chain couples TRBV7-2 to TRBJ1-2; tentative D call: TRBD1 (5 bases). Trimming took off 5 bases at V and 8 bases at J, with 21 bases between the two ends. Germline V gene lookup returns CDR1 SGHTA and CDR2 FQGNSA. CDR3 length equals 15 residues. CDR3 DNA: TGTGCCAGCAGCCCCCTAAGTCAGGGTCTAGAGGGCTACACCTTC. This translates into CASSPLSQGLEGYTF.

The J gene is TRBJ1-5, the V gene TRBV7-2, with TRBD1 matching 9 bases. V was pared by 6 bases and J by 5 bases, with 2 bases of the junction left unmatched. The CDR3 contains 13 residues. The germline gives CDR1 SGHTA, CDR2 FQGNSA. This CDR3 reads CASSRTGDQPQHF. CDR3 in DNA: TGTGCCAGCAGTAGGACAGGGGATCAGCCCCAGCATTTT. Complete variable domain (other parts from reference TRBV7-2 and TRBJ1-5): GAGVSQSPSNKVTEKGKDVELRCDPISGHTALYWYRQSLGQGLEFLIYFQGNSAPDKSGLPSDRFSAERTGGSVSTLTIQRTQQEDSAVYLCASSRTGDQPQHFGDGTRLSIL.

This clone was found a few times. The chain has TRBV5-1 and TRBJ2-2; unclear D gene. Germline CDR1 is SGHRS and CDR2 is YFSETQ. V gave up 0 bases and J gave up 4 bases, with 7 bases separating them. The CDR3 has 14 residues. The CDR3 DNA follows: TGCGCCAGCAGCTTGGGGCCGTTCACCGGGGAGCTGTTTTTT. Its translation is CASSLGPFTGELFF. The complete variable domain, with remaining parts taken from reference TRBV5-1 and TRBJ2-2, reads KAGVTQTPRYLIKTRGQQVTLSCSPISGHRSVSWYQQTPGQGLQFLFEYFSETQRNKGNFPGRFSGRQFSNSRSEMNVSTLELGDSALYLCASSLGPFTGELFFGEGSRLTVL.

This clone was counted at least ten times. The chain employs TRBV30 and TRBJ1-5; tentative D call: TRBD1 (5 bases). The CDR3 extends over 13 amino acids. The ends were cut back, 2 bases at V and 4 bases at J, with 9 bases in the middle. Looked up from germline, CDR1 is GTSNPN and CDR2 is SVGIG (reference sequence). In DNA form, the CDR3 reads TGTGCCTGGAGTAAACAGGTGAATCAGCCCCAGCATTTT. Encoded protein: CAWSKQVNQPQHF.

This chain links TRBV5-1 with TRBJ2-1; no definite D call. Germline assignment: CDR1 SGHRS and CDR2 YFSETQ. This CDR3 has 16 amino acids. V was shortened by 0 bases and J by 0 bases, with 10 bases between the two germline ends. CDR3 sequence reads: CASSLDYVSSYNEQFF. The CDR3 region has the DNA TGCGCCAGCAGCTTGGACTATGTGAGCTCCTACAATGAGCAGTTCTTC.

The chain employs TRBV6-6 and TRBJ2-7, with 9 bases aligning to TRBD1. The CDR3 loop spans 13 amino acids. The V gene's germline CDR1 is MNHNY and CDR2 SVGAGI (reference sequence). J gave up 6 bases and V 6 bases, and 6 bases lay outside the gene matches. As DNA, the CDR3 is TGTGCCAGCAGCCCACAGGGGGCGCGCGAGCAGTACTTC. This encodes CASSPQGAREQYF.

This clone was recorded once. V usage is TRBV5-1 and J usage is TRBJ2-1; D possibly uses TRBD1 or TRBD2 (6 bases each). This CDR3 comprises 15 residues. CDR1 is SGHRS, CDR2 YFSETQ, per germline. Trimming removed 0 bases at V and 8 bases at J, with 15 bases between. The CDR3 DNA reads as TGCGCCAGCAGCTTGGCGGGGGCAGACCAGGATGAGCAGTTCTTC. Amino acids: CASSLAGADQDEQFF.

The CDR3 bases are TGTGCCAGCAACCACGGGGTAGCTGGGGCCAACGTCCTGACTTTC. Translated: CASNHGVAGANVLTF. The chain is built from TRBV6-5 and TRBJ2-6, with a possible D match to TRBD2 (5 bases). This CDR3 contains 15 residues. The V gene's germline CDR1 is MNHEY and CDR2 SVGAGI. The germline V and J ends were trimmed by 7 bases and 2 bases, with 12 bases remaining between them.